This TCR beta chain was documented in a study of identifying expanded T cells in peripheral blood. Profiling relied on immunoSEQ multiplex PCR, and the TCRdb table lists in-frame clones only, not all of them. The top ten clones hold just under 8.5% of a sample with some 99,000 clones, about 87% of them seen once. Healthy donors had no documented immune events, such as infections, while sampled. The length of the CDR3 is 15 residues. Looked up from germline, CDR1 is MNHEY and CDR2 is SVGAGI. After removal of 6 bases from V and 10 bases from J, the junction contained 9 bases not matched to a gene. Sample: blood. The genes are TRBV6-5 and TRBJ1-6, with 10 bases identical to TRBD1. The receptor's source is a person aged 18-70 years in good health. CDR3 loop: CASRTGGAAPSPLHF. The CDR3 nucleotides are TGTGCCAGCAGGACAGGGGGCGCGGCTCCATCACCCCTCCACTTT.